The 15 T cell receptor beta chains below come from one sample, sequenced in a study of identical twins. In TCRdb, the 5' RACE reads were re-called with MiXCR into one record per CDR3 protein. Here the sample spans about 810,000 distinct CDR3 sequences, approximately 13% being singletons. The sample also formed part of further work on yellow fever vaccine responses in identical twins.

What was sequenced was PBMCs. The receptors derive from a woman under 30 in good health.

This clonotype appeared a few times. The genes are TRBV5-1 and TRBJ2-1; TRBD1 matches 8 bases. V dropped 4 bases and J dropped 3; count of bases not matched to a gene: 9. Looked up from germline, CDR1 is SGHRS and CDR2 is YFSETQ. This CDR3 is built from 16 residues. The DNA of the CDR3 is TGCGCCAGCAGCCCAGGTGCAGGGGGCGACTACAATGAGCAGTTCTTC. This encodes CASSPGAGGDYNEQFF.

This rearrangement joins TRBV7-8 to TRBJ2-1; 10 bases are shared with TRBD2. The CDR3 runs to 18 residues. The germline gives CDR1 SGHVS, CDR2 FQNEAQ. Trimming removed 2 bases from V and 3 bases from J; junction bases left unmatched: 10. CDR3 region: CASSLRASGSSRYNEQFF. In nucleotides, the CDR3 is TGTGCCAGCAGCTTACGGGCTAGCGGGAGTTCCCGCTACAATGAGCAGTTCTTC.

This clonotype appeared a few times. This sequence joins TRBV10-3 and TRBJ2-1; D assignment may be TRBD1 or TRBD2 (6 bases each). Trimming left V 3 bases short and J 8 bases short, with 11 bases between. Germline V gives CDR1 ENHRY, CDR2 SYGVKD. This CDR3 has 13 residues. This CDR3 reads CAISERGVDEQFF. As DNA, the CDR3 is TGTGCCATCAGTGAAAGGGGGGTGGATGAGCAGTTCTTC.

V usage is TRBV5-1 and J usage is TRBJ2-5, with TRBD2 identical over 7 bases. Germline lookup yields CDR1 SGHRS and CDR2 YFSETQ. This CDR3 has 15 amino acids. Trimming cost V 7 bases and J 2 bases; bases outside gene matches: 11. The CDR3: CASGGEGWSQETQYF. CDR3 DNA: TGCGCCAGCGGCGGGGAGGGGTGGTCGCAAGAGACCCAGTACTTC.

This clonotype occurred many times. The V and J genes are TRBV24-1 and TRBJ2-3; TRBD2 might be the D (5 bases). From germline, CDR1 is KGHDR and CDR2 SFDVKD. This CDR3 comprises 14 residues. V lost 2 bases to trimming and J lost 3 bases, with 8 bases between them. DNA of the CDR3: TGTGCCACCAGTGATTCGGGGTCTACAGATACGCAGTATTTT. It is translated as CATSDSGSTDTQYF.

The chain joins TRBV20-1 to TRBJ2-4; the D call may be TRBD1 or TRBD2 (5 bases each). This CDR3 contains 17 residues. Trimming stripped 5 bases from V and 0 bases from J, with 20 bases between. Germline CDR1 is DFQATT and CDR2 is SNEGSKA (reference sequence). The CDR3 sequence: CSAVGALGDSAKNIQYF. The DNA for the CDR3 is TGCAGTGCTGTCGGGGCGCTGGGTGACTCAGCCAAAAACATTCAGTACTTC.

This clonotype has more than one count but fewer than ten. The J gene is TRBJ2-3, the V gene TRBV4-1, with 14 bases aligning to TRBD2. CDR1 is MGHRA, CDR2 YSYEKL, per germline. The CDR3 runs to 19 residues. V lost 1 base and J lost 5; bases outside the gene matches: 11. CDR3: CASSQVGTGTSGRIDTQYF. The CDR3 coding sequence is TGCGCCAGCAGCCAAGTCGGAACCGGGACTAGCGGGAGAATAGATACGCAGTATTTT.

This clonotype has at least ten counts. This chain connects TRBV15 to TRBJ1-5, with D perhaps matching TRBD1 (6 bases). Trimming pared 1 base from V and 2 bases from J, leaving 6 bases between. In germline, CDR1 is LNHNV, CDR2 YYDKDF (reference sequence). CDR3 length: 14 residues. CDR3 residues: CATSRGQGNQPQHF. CDR3 in DNA: TGTGCCACCAGCAGAGGACAGGGCAATCAGCCCCAGCATTTT.

In this sample, this clonotype turned up a few times. J is TRBJ2-7 and V is TRBV23-1; 10 nucleotides line up with TRBD1. TRBV23-1 counts as an open reading frame of uncertain function. V was pared by 4 bases and J by 2 bases, with 8 bases of the junction left unmatched. CDR3 length: 16 residues. CDR3 residues: CASSPGTGAITYEQYV. The DNA of the CDR3 is TGCGCCAGCAGTCCCGGGACAGGGGCGATAACCTACGAGCAGTACGTC.

The chain couples TRBV11-1 to TRBJ1-6; 7 nucleotides align to TRBD1. The CDR3 is 15 amino acids. After removal of 3 bases from V and 5 bases from J, the junction contained 4 bases not matched to a gene. Germline CDR1 is SGHAT and CDR2 is FQDESV (reference sequence). CDR3 residues: CASSFQGGNNSPLHF. CDR3 in DNA: TGTGCCAGCAGCTTCCAGGGGGGGAATAATTCACCCCTCCACTTT.

The CDR3 DNA reads as TGTGCCAGCCTCCAGCGCTCTGGGGCCAACGTCCTGACTTTC. Protein product: CASLQRSGANVLTF. The gene calls are TRBV6-1 and TRBJ2-6; D is ambiguous. There are 14 residues in the CDR3. Germline V gene sequence: CDR1 MNHNS, CDR2 SASEGT. Between the trimmed V and J ends, which lost 8 bases and 0 bases, there was a span of 8 bases.

The chain recombines TRBV7-8 with TRBJ1-5; D gene uncertain. The CDR3 totals 15 residues. V dropped 2 bases and J dropped 0 bases, with 8 bases sitting between them. Germline V CDR1 and CDR2: SGHVS, FQNEAQ. In DNA form, the CDR3 reads TGTGCCAGCAGCTTATCTGGATATAGCAATCAGCCCCAGCATTTT. Its protein product is CASSLSGYSNQPQHF.

This clonotype has just a few counts. The J gene is TRBJ2-1, the V gene TRBV29-1; D gene ambiguous. Per the germline V gene, CDR1 is SQVTM and CDR2 is ANQGSEA. V lost 1 base to trimming and J lost 1 base, with 11 bases between them. This CDR3 has 15 amino acids. The CDR3 is CSVEGGKWSYNEQFF. As DNA, the CDR3 is TGCAGCGTTGAAGGAGGAAAGTGGTCCTACAATGAGCAGTTCTTC.

This clonotype has more than one count but fewer than ten. The rearrangement links TRBV6-6 to TRBJ1-1; tentatively, D is TRBD1 (5 bases). V was cut by 6 bases and J by 5 bases, with 13 bases left in between. The CDR3 consists of 13 residues. From germline, CDR1 is MNHNY and CDR2 SVGAGI (reference sequence). CDR3 in amino acids: CASRQALMTEAFF. CDR3 coding DNA: TGTGCCAGCAGACAGGCCCTCATGACTGAAGCTTTCTTT.

The chain carries TRBV11-2 and TRBJ2-3; 8 bases align to TRBD2. This CDR3 has 15 residues. Trimming removed 2 bases from V and 5 bases from J; junction bases left unmatched: 6. In germline, CDR1 is SGHAT, CDR2 FQNNGV. For the CDR3, the DNA is TGTGCCAGCAGCTTACTCGGGGGGGATGGAGATACGCAGTATTTT. Encoded protein: CASSLLGGDGDTQYF. Combining the CDR3 with reference TRBV11-2 and TRBJ2-3 gives the whole variable domain EAGVAQSPRYKIIEKRQSVAFWCNPISGHATLYWYQQILGQGPKLLIQFQNNGVVDDSQLPKDRFSAERLKGVDSTLKIQPAKLEDSAVYLCASSLLGGDGDTQYFGPGTRLTVL.